This T cell receptor (beta chain) originates from a study of T cell responses to AZD1222 COVID-19 vaccine. This table comes from immunoSEQ multiplex PCR, and its TCRdb copy is limited to in-frame clones, with some not included. The sample includes 140,000 to 150,000 clones, approximately 94% of them seen just once. Trimming removed 7 bases at V and 4 bases at J, with 13 bases between. The CDR3 is 14 residues long. Germline lookup yields CDR1 MGHRA and CDR2 YSYEKL. The sequence came from an adult in good health. J is TRBJ1-4 and V is TRBV4-1; the D gene is possibly TRBD1 (5 bases). The sample in question was peripheral blood, obtained on day 0 of AZD1222 vaccination. The CDR3 sequence is CASNYEGYNEKLFF. The CDR3 bases are TGCGCCAGCAATTACGAGGGGTATAATGAAAAACTGTTTTTT.